What follows are 21 T cell receptor beta chains derived from one specimen sequenced in a study of cytomegalovirus exposure and HLA in healthy donors. 60 Vbeta and 13 Jbeta primers were used in PCR. Sequenced by immunoSEQ multiplex PCR; TCRdb stores in-frame clones only, minus some. The sample carries approximately 100,000 clones, 75% to 85% recorded once. Sequencing was performed on PBMCs. The receptors were sampled from a female donor in good health and CMV-seropositive.

The rearrangement links TRBV29-1 to TRBJ2-5; 8 positions agree with TRBD1. This CDR3 comprises 13 residues. CDR1 and CDR2 from the germline V gene are SQVTM and ANQGSEA. V was clipped by 6 bases and J by 4 bases; unmatched bases: 7. CDR3 nucleotide sequence: TGCAGCGTCGGACAGGGTGTTGGAGAGACCCAGTACTTC. Protein: CSVGQGVGETQYF.

The chain recombines TRBV5-1 with TRBJ1-1, with no clear D. Germline CDR1 is SGHRS and CDR2 is YFSETQ. V was shortened by 4 bases and J by 1 base, with 14 bases between the two germline ends. The CDR3 is 15 residues long. CDR3 sequence reads: CASSPSFGQNTEAFF. Written as DNA, the CDR3 is TGCGCCAGCAGCCCCAGCTTTGGGCAGAACACTGAAGCTTTCTTT.

This clone appeared once. The chain has TRBV6-1 and TRBJ1-3; tentatively, D is TRBD1 (5 bases). Trimming took 4 bases from V and 0 from J, leaving 13 bases between them. CDR1 is MNHNS, CDR2 SASEGT, per germline. The length of the CDR3 is 16 residues. CDR3 in DNA: TGTGCCAGCAGTGCATTGACGGGGGACTCTGGAAACACCATATATTTT. Encoded protein: CASSALTGDSGNTIYF.

The chain combines TRBV25-1 with TRBJ1-4; 11 bases are a match to TRBD1. V gave up 4 bases and J gave up 5 bases; unmatched junction bases: 0. Looked up from germline, CDR1 is MGHDK and CDR2 is SYGVNS. This CDR3 contains 14 residues. The CDR3 region is CASSGDRGNEKLFF. The CDR3 DNA is TGTGCCAGCAGTGGGGACAGGGGGAATGAAAAACTGTTTTTT.

The chain links TRBV6-6 to TRBJ1-2; 9 positions match TRBD1. Germline V gene sequence: CDR1 MNHNY, CDR2 SVGAGI (reference sequence). This CDR3 has 15 amino acids. Unmatched junction bases numbered 8, after V lost 5 bases and J lost 4 bases. This chain's CDR3 is CASSLGTGTSYGYTF. The CDR3 region has the DNA TGTGCCAGCAGTCTGGGGACAGGGACTTCCTATGGCTACACCTTC.

The J gene is TRBJ2-2, the V gene TRBV7-2, with D possibly TRBD2 on 5 matching bases. CDR1 and CDR2 (germline): SGHTA, FQGNSA. The CDR3 totals 16 residues. With 2 bases removed from V and 1 base from J, the gap between germline ends came to 11 bases. Here the CDR3 DNA reads TGTGCCAGCAGCTTATGGGGAGCAGGGAACACCGGGGAGCTGTTTTTT. It translates to CASSLWGAGNTGELFF.

The rearrangement joins TRBV4-2 to TRBJ2-7; no reliable D call. The V end lost 0 bases, the J end lost 6 bases, and 18 bases lay between the germline ends. Looked up from germline, CDR1 is LGHNA and CDR2 is YNFKEQ. The length of the CDR3 is 16 residues. CDR3 nucleotide sequence: TGTGCCAGCAGCCAAGATCGGCGCCACCCTCCAGGCGAGCAGTACTTC. Translated, it gives CASSQDRRHPPGEQYF.

This clone was seen more than once but under ten times. The gene calls are TRBV9 and TRBJ1-1, with 9 bases aligning to TRBD1. The CDR3 contains 16 residues. Trimming at V came to 0 bases and at J to 3 bases, leaving 6 bases not matched to a gene. Germline CDR1 reads SGDLS; CDR2 reads YYNGEE. The DNA of the CDR3 is TGTGCCAGCAGCGTAGCGCTGACAGGGGGTGACACTGAAGCTTTCTTT. It encodes CASSVALTGGDTEAFF.

This chain joins TRBV27 and TRBJ1-2, with 10 bases fitting TRBD1. Germline-derived CDR1 and CDR2 are MNHEY and SMNVEV (reference sequence). The CDR3 is made up of 16 amino acids. J gave up 6 bases and V 4 bases, and 11 bases lay outside the gene matches. CDR3 nucleotide sequence: TGTGCCAGCAGTTCGGCTGCGGGACAGGGGTTGGATGGCTACACCTTC. This gives the protein CASSSAAGQGLDGYTF.

This chain uses TRBV19 with TRBJ1-3; the D is unclear. The CDR3 runs to 12 residues. Germline CDR1 reads LNHDA; CDR2 reads SQIVND (reference sequence). Trimming took 6 bases from V and 1 from J, leaving 4 bases between them. In nucleotides, the CDR3 is TGTGCCAGTAGCCCGTCTGGAAACACCATATATTTT. The encoded protein is CASSPSGNTIYF.

This clone was counted only a few times. The V gene is TRBV7-9, the J gene TRBJ2-3; 7 bases map to TRBD1. Germline V CDR1 and CDR2: SEHNR, FQNEAQ (reference sequence). Losses at the gene ends were 1 base for V and 0 bases for J; bases not matched to a gene: 4. The CDR3 sequence is 16 residues long. The CDR3 sequence: CASSLVWTGSTDTQYF. The CDR3 DNA follows: TGTGCCAGCAGCTTAGTCTGGACAGGTAGCACAGATACGCAGTATTTT.

The V and J genes are TRBV4-3 and TRBJ2-7; TRBD2 matches at 8 bases. CDR3 length equals 15 residues. Germline CDR1 LGHNA, CDR2 YSLEER. V lost 0 bases, J lost 3 bases, and 4 bases stayed unmatched. The CDR3 spells CASSQDRGGVYEQYF. CDR3 sequence (DNA): TGCGCCAGCAGCCAAGATCGGGGGGGCGTCTACGAGCAGTACTTC.

The genes are TRBV30 and TRBJ2-2; 8 bases agree with TRBD2. Trimming took 3 bases from V and 0 from J; bases not matched to a gene: 6. The germline CDR1 and CDR2 sequences are GTSNPN and SVGIG (reference sequence). The CDR3 loop spans 16 amino acids. CDR3 residues: CAWRGSAGANTGELFF. The DNA of the CDR3 is TGTGCCTGGAGAGGTTCAGCGGGAGCGAACACCGGGGAGCTGTTTTTT.

As regards this clone: This same CDR3 is encoded by further DNA sequences in the sample. This chain connects TRBV4-1 to TRBJ2-7; 7 positions agree with TRBD1. Germline-derived CDR1 and CDR2 are MGHRA and YSYEKL. CDR3 length equals 14 residues. J lost 2 bases, V lost 4 bases, and 5 bases had no gene match. CDR3 in amino acids: CASSPGQGAYEQYF. The CDR3 nucleotides are TGCGCCAGCAGCCCGGGGCAGGGGGCCTACGAGCAGTACTTC.

The chain uses TRBV5-5 and TRBJ2-7; a possible D gene is TRBD2 (5 bases). The ends were cut back, 4 bases at V and 2 bases at J, with 13 bases in the middle. This CDR3 contains 14 residues. Germline V gene data show CDR1 as SGHKS and CDR2 as YYEKEE (reference sequence). The CDR3 bases are TGTGCCAGCAGCCGAGGGCTAGAAGCCTACGAGCAGTACTTC. It translates to CASSRGLEAYEQYF.

A note on this clone: The same CDR3 is also encoded by other DNA sequences in this sample. V is TRBV5-8 and J is TRBJ1-1, with 7 bases aligning to TRBD1. From germline, CDR1 is SGHTS and CDR2 YDEGEE. The CDR3 extends over 17 amino acids. Trimming took 6 bases from V and 0 from J; bases not matched to a gene: 14. CDR3 in amino acids: CASNPGTARHMNTEAFF. CDR3 coding DNA: TGTGCCAGCAACCCCGGGACAGCGCGCCACATGAACACTGAAGCTTTCTTT.

This sequence joins TRBV7-9 and TRBJ2-1; 9 bases align to TRBD2. The ends lost 5 bases at V and 7 bases at J; junction bases unmatched: 12. CDR1 and CDR2 from the germline V gene are SEHNR and FQNEAQ (reference sequence). This CDR3 comprises 16 residues. This CDR3 is CASSPIGGRVGNEQFF. The CDR3 DNA is TGTGCCAGCAGCCCCATTGGCGGGAGGGTTGGGAATGAGCAGTTCTTC.

A few counts support this clone. V is TRBV7-2 and J is TRBJ2-3, with TRBD2 identical over 10 bases. Germline CDR1 is SGHTA and CDR2 is FQGNSA. This CDR3 contains 16 residues. V was clipped by 5 bases and J by 5 bases; unmatched bases: 10. The chain's CDR3 is CASSRLLAGAGDTQYF. The CDR3, as DNA: TGTGCCAGCAGCCGCCTGCTAGCGGGAGCCGGAGATACGCAGTATTTT.

J is TRBJ2-3 and V is TRBV4-1; TRBD1 agrees at 7 bases. CDR1 and CDR2 (germline): MGHRA, YSYEKL. The V segment lost 0 bases and the J segment 2 bases; nucleotides outside the gene matches: 11. The CDR3 is 18 amino acids. This CDR3 is CASSQEERGRAYTDTQYF. The CDR3 nucleotides are TGCGCCAGCAGCCAAGAAGAAAGGGGGCGAGCGTACACAGATACGCAGTATTTT.

The V call is TRBV14, the J call TRBJ2-7, with D possibly TRBD1 on 6 matching bases. Germline-derived CDR1 and CDR2 are SGHDN and FVKESK. The CDR3 runs 16 residues. The V and J ends lost 4 bases and 2 bases respectively, with 18 bases between them. The CDR3 is CASSRVTGLITYEQYF. The CDR3 DNA reads TGTGCCAGCAGCCGAGTGACAGGCCTTATTACCTACGAGCAGTACTTC.

This sequence joins TRBV7-6 and TRBJ2-1; 8 bases line up with TRBD1. J was trimmed by 0 bases and V by 3 bases; bases with no gene match: 7. The length of the CDR3 is 17 residues. Germline V gives CDR1 SGHVS, CDR2 FNYEAQ. The CDR3 here is CASSLRTGPTSYNEQFF. The CDR3 region has the DNA TGTGCCAGCAGCTTGAGGACAGGGCCTACCTCCTACAATGAGCAGTTCTTC.